Listed below are T cell receptor beta chains from one sample, sequenced in a study of cytomegalovirus exposure and HLA in healthy donors. Produced via immunoSEQ multiplex PCR; TCRdb's table is partial and in-frame only. The sample includes a few hundred thousand clones, about 83% of them seen just once. Sequencing input: PBMCs. The receptors shown here come from a girl under 18 in good health and CMV-seronegative. The CDR3 runs from the conserved cysteine through the conserved F or W. A D gene is named only where the DNA matches it firmly. Clone size is shown for a subset of rows, as once, few, many or a class of expanded clone.

cdr3_aa,cdr3_nt,j_call,v_call,d_call,clone_size
CASKGFRIHEQYF,TGTGCCAGCAAGGGGTTTAGGATCCACGAGCAGTACTTC,TRBJ2-7,TRBV2,-,few
CASSSLTRQPQHF,TGTGCCAGCAGTTCCCTGACTCGGCAGCCCCAGCATTTT,TRBJ1-5,TRBV6-6,-,-
CASSGTVKETQYF,TGTGCCAGTAGTGGGACAGTCAAAGAGACCCAGTACTTC,TRBJ2-5,TRBV19,TRBD1,-
CASSPTGLYGYTF,TGTGCCAGCAGCCCCACAGGGCTCTATGGCTACACCTTC,TRBJ1-2,TRBV28,-,-
CASSHGDRGGYTF,TGTGCCAGCAGCCACGGGGACAGGGGTGGCTACACCTTC,TRBJ1-2,TRBV6-5,TRBD1,-
CASSFPSNTGSVYGYTF,TGTGCCAGCAGTTTCCCATCAAATACAGGGTCCGTCTATGGCTACACCTTC,TRBJ1-2,TRBV28,-,-
CASSEFGLAGAGELFF,TGTGCCAGCAGTGAATTTGGACTAGCGGGAGCCGGGGAGCTGTTTTTT,TRBJ2-2,TRBV6-1,TRBD2,-
CASSLVDRGTMNTEAFF,TGTGCCAGCAGCTTAGTGGACAGGGGAACAATGAACACTGAAGCTTTCTTT,TRBJ1-1,TRBV7-8,TRBD1,-
CAVGGTGPEAFF,TGTGCCGTCGGAGGGACAGGTCCCGAAGCTTTCTTT,TRBJ1-1,TRBV6-6,TRBD1,-
CASRGGPGGERAFF,TGTGCCAGTAGAGGGGGCCCCGGCGGCGAGCGCGCTTTCTTT,TRBJ1-1,TRBV19,TRBD1,few
CASSFSELLSTDTQYF,TGTGCCAGCAGTTTTAGTGAACTCCTTAGCACAGATACGCAGTATTTT,TRBJ2-3,TRBV7-8,-,-
CASGTRTVGRSDTQYF,TGTGCCAGTGGAACCCGGACTGTTGGGAGGTCAGATACGCAGTATTTT,TRBJ2-3,TRBV19,-,-
CASGGRVGFF,TGTGCCAGCGGGGGCAGGGTGGGTTTCTTT,TRBJ1-1,TRBV6-5,-,-
CASSLVAGSYNEQFF,TGTGCCAGCAGCTTAGTAGCGGGATCCTACAATGAGCAGTTCTTC,TRBJ2-1,TRBV7-8,TRBD2,-
CASYRDEKLFF,TGTGCCAGCTACAGGGATGAAAAACTGTTTTTT,TRBJ1-4,TRBV7-3,-,-
CASSFGTDNSPLHF,TGTGCCAGCAGCTTCGGGACAGATAATTCACCCCTCCACTTT,TRBJ1-6,TRBV7-3,TRBD1,-
CASSLVLGQSYNEQFF,TGTGCCAGCAGTCTTGTTTTGGGACAGTCCTACAATGAGCAGTTCTTC,TRBJ2-1,TRBV7-9,TRBD1,-
CASRSGVASGQYF,TGTGCCAGCAGATCAGGGGTTGCCTCAGGGCAGTACTTC,TRBJ2-7,TRBV6-5,-,-
CASSVGTGDSNQPQHF,TGTGCCAGCAGCGTAGGAACAGGAGATAGCAATCAGCCCCAGCATTTT,TRBJ1-5,TRBV9,-,-
CASSVMSRGGSYNEQFF,TGTGCCAGCAGCGTAATGTCCCGGGGGGGCTCCTACAATGAGCAGTTCTTC,TRBJ2-1,TRBV9,TRBD2,-
CASSQETATPYEQYF,TGTGCCAGCAGCCAAGAGACAGCTACTCCCTACGAGCAGTACTTC,TRBJ2-7,TRBV4-2,-,-
CATSRVVRQGAGEQYF,TGTGCCACCAGCAGAGTTGTCCGGCAGGGGGCGGGTGAGCAGTACTTC,TRBJ2-7,TRBV15,TRBD1,-
CASSSMDRGNRYEQYF,TGCGCCAGCAGCTCTATGGACAGGGGGAACAGATACGAGCAGTACTTC,TRBJ2-7,TRBV5-1,TRBD1,few
CAWSAESGSKNIQYF,TGTGCCTGGAGTGCGGAGTCGGGGAGTAAAAACATTCAGTACTTC,TRBJ2-4,TRBV30,-,-
CASSTQGVDEQFF,TGTGCCAGCAGCACGCAGGGCGTCGATGAGCAGTTCTTC,TRBJ2-1,TRBV21-1,-,once
CASSGLLRGKGTEAFF,TGTGCCAGCAGTGGCCTTCTCAGGGGGAAGGGCACTGAAGCTTTCTTT,TRBJ1-1,TRBV25-1,TRBD1,-
CASSLKSTGTLYSNQPQHF,TGTGCCAGCAGTTTAAAGTCGACAGGGACCTTGTATAGCAATCAGCCCCAGCATTTT,TRBJ1-5,TRBV28,TRBD1,-